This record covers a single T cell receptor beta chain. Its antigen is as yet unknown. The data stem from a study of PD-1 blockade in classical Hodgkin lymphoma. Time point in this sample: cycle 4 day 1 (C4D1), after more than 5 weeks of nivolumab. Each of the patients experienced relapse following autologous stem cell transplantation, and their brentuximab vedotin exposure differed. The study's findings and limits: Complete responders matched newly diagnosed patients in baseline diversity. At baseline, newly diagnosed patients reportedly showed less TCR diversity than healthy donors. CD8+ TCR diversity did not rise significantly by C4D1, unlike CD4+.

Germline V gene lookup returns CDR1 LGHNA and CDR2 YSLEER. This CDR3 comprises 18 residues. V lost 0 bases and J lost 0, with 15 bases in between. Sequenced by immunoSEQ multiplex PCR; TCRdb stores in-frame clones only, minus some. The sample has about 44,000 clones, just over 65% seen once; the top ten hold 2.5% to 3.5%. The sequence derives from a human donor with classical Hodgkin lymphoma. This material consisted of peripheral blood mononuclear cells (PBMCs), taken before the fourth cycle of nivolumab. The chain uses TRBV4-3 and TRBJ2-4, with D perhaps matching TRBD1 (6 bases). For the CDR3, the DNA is TGCGCCAGCAGCCAAGATCTGGGGGCAGCCCTAGCCAAAAACATTCAGTACTTC. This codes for CASSQDLGAALAKNIQYF.